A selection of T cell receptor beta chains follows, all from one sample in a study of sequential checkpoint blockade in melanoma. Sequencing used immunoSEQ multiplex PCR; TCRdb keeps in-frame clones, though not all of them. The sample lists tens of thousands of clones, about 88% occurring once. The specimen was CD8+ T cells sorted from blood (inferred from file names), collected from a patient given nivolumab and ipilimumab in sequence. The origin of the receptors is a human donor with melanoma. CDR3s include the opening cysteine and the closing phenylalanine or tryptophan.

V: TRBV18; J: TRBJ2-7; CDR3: CASSPTSGRFHEQYF
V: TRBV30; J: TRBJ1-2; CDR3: CAWSVLAGRNGYTF
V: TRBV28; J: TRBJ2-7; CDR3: CASSSTTGTIHEQYF
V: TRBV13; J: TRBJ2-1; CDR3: CASSLRGGGHNEQFF
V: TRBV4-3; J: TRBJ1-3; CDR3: CASSQDGDTSGNTIYF
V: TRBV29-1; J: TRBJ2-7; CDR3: CSVELAGGSSYEQYF
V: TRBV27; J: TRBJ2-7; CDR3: CASSWSPSYEQYF
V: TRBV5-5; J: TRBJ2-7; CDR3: CASSQELAGANYEQYF
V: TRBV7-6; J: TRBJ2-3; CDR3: CASGWRGSTDTQYF
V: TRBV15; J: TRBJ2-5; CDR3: CATSRDRLETQYF
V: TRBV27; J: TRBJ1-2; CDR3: CASSFHPGLDHGYTF
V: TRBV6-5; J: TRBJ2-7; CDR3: CASSHSGIHEQYF
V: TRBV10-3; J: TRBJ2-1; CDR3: CAISEEWRVAEQFF
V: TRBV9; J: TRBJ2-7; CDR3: CASSVAREASSYEQYF
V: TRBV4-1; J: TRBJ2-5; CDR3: CASSQDRRETQYF
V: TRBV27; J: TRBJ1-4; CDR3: CATQGTGNEKLFF
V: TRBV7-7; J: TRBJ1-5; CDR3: CASSKGQSQPQHF
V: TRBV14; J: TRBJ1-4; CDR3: CASSLQGSEKLFF
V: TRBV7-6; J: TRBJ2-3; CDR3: CASSRLAGALTDTQYF
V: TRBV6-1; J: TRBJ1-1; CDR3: CASSEAGQLNTEAFF
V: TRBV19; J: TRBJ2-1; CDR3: CASSGLASDYNEQFF
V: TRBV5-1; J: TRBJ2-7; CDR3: CASSLISGNPYEQYF
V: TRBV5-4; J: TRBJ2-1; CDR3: CASSSIWVAAGPPYNEQFF
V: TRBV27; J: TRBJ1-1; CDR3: CASSLWRGNTEAFF
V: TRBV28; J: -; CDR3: CASTVTGQGDEQFF
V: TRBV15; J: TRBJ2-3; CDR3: CATSGTSGNTDTQYF
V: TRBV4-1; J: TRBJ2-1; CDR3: CASSQEAGGLYNEQFF
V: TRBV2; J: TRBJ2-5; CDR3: CASSAQSDIQETQYF
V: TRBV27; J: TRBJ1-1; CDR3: CASSQWDRNTEAFF
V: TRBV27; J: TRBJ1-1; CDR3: CASSFGTGGSTEAFF
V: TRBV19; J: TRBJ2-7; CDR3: CASSINGGLYEQYF
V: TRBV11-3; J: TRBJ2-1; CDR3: CASSLDSGNEQFF
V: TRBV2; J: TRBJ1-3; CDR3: CASRGVVSGRAGNTIYF
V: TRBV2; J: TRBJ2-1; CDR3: CASSELGLAGERGRYNEQFF
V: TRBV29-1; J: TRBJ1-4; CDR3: CSVEGGNEKLFF
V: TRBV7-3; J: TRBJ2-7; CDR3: CASSYGGSGDEQYF
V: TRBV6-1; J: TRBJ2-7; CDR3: CASSEAGQIYEQYF
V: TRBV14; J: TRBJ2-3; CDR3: CASSPTGGVTDTQYF
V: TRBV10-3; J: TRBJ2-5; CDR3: CAIRGTSGGPYQETQYF
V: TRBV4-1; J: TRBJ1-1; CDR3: CASSNGANEAFF
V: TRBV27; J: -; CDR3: CASSFFSTGSNYEQYF
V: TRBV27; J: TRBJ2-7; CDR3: CASSSNSISYEQYF
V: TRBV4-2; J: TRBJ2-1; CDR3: CASSPGLAGGQYNEQFF
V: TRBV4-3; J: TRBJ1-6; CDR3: CASSRGTGTSPLHF
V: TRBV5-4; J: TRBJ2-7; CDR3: CAWNRRETSYEQYF
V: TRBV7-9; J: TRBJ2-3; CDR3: CASSVGITDTQYF
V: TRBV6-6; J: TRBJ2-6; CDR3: CASRQQTSGANVLTF
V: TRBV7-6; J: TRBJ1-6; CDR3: CASSQEQGAPSSPLHF
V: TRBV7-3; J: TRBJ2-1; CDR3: CASSLNGGQGSSYNEQFF
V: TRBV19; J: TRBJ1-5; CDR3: CASSIGQLQPQHF
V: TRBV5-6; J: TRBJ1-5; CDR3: CASSFGGSKPQHF